Below are 20 T cell receptor beta chains sequenced from a single sample in a study of OX40 agonist ivuxolimab in advanced cancers. The repertoire was sequenced with immunoSEQ multiplex PCR; TCRdb's copy has only in-frame clones and lacks some. The table has fewer than 65,000 clones, about four fifths seen once. The specimen was CD4+ or CD8+ T cells sorted from blood, collected in a trial of the OX40 agonist ivuxolimab. Receptor source: an adult with an advanced solid tumor such as melanoma, head and neck, liver or kidney cancer.

This chain uses TRBV6-1 with TRBJ2-7, with D hard to call. Deletions cut 4 bases from V and 2 bases from J, with 9 bases between. The CDR3 runs 13 residues. Germline CDR1 and CDR2: MNHNS and SASEGT. The CDR3 coding sequence is TGTGCCAGCAGTGTAGGGCCGACCTACGAGCAGTACTTC. Protein: CASSVGPTYEQYF.

The CDR3 spells CASSLIAGASSYNEQFF. CDR3 nucleotides: TGTGCCAGCAGCTTAATAGCGGGGGCGAGCTCCTACAATGAGCAGTTCTTC. J is TRBJ2-1 and V is TRBV7-2, with TRBD2 identical over 9 bases. The CDR3 loop spans 17 amino acids. Germline V gives CDR1 SGHTA, CDR2 FQGNSA. V shed 2 bases, J shed 0 bases, and the junction held 5 bases outside the gene matches. The full variable domain, rest sourced from reference TRBV7-2 and TRBJ2-1, is GAGVSQSPSNKVTEKGKDVELRCDPISGHTALYWYRQSLGQGLEFLIYFQGNSAPDKSGLPSDRFSAERTGGSVSTLTIQRTQQEDSAVYLCASSLIAGASSYNEQFFGPGTRLTVL.

This clone was detected once. The V call is TRBV27, the J call TRBJ1-5, with D maybe TRBD1 (5 bases). Germline CDR1 MNHEY, CDR2 SMNVEV (reference sequence). V was cut by 6 bases and J by 3 bases, with 15 bases left in between. CDR3 length: 15 residues. This CDR3 is CASRGAGLNNQPQHF. CDR3 sequence (DNA): TGTGCCAGCAGAGGGGCAGGGCTGAACAATCAGCCCCAGCATTTT.

V usage is TRBV27 and J usage is TRBJ2-1; D possibly uses TRBD1 or TRBD2 (6 bases each). The CDR3 loop spans 15 amino acids. The V end lost 9 bases, the J end lost 0 bases, and 15 bases lay between the germline ends. Germline V gene lookup returns CDR1 MNHEY and CDR2 SMNVEV (reference sequence). The DNA of the CDR3 is TGTGCCAGTGTGGGGGGCGGGGTCTCCTACAATGAGCAGTTCTTC. Translating gives CASVGGGVSYNEQFF.

The rearrangement uses TRBV6-5 and TRBJ1-4; D is unresolved. V was clipped by 5 bases and J by 4 bases, with 14 bases between them. Germline CDR1 is MNHEY and CDR2 is SVGAGI. The CDR3 length is 15 residues. The CDR3 DNA sequence: TGTGCCAGCAGTCCCGGTGTCACCGTTAATGAAAAACTGTTTTTT. Protein: CASSPGVTVNEKLFF.

In DNA, the CDR3 is TGTGCCAGCAGTTTCCCAATTGGACAGGGTAATCAGCCCCAGCATTTT. It specifies CASSFPIGQGNQPQHF. The chain employs TRBV28 and TRBJ1-5; 8 bases agree with TRBD1. V trimming: 3 bases; J trimming: 4 bases; junction bases outside the gene matches: 8. This CDR3 contains 16 residues. In germline, CDR1 is MDHEN, CDR2 SYDVKM. The full variable domain, its missing parts supplied by reference TRBV28 and TRBJ1-5, is DVKVTQSSRYLVKRTGEKVFLECVQDMDHENMFWYRQDPGLGLRLIYFSYDVKMKEKGDIPEGYSVSREKKERFSLILESASTNQTSMYLCASSFPIGQGNQPQHFGDGTRLSIL.

The V gene is TRBV2, the J gene TRBJ1-2; maybe TRBD1 (5 bases). The CDR3 runs 13 residues. V was pared by 4 bases and J by 5 bases, with 11 bases between. From germline, CDR1 is SNHLY and CDR2 FYNNEI. For the CDR3, the DNA is TGTGCCAGCAGTGGGGCAGGGTCGTATGGCTACACCTTC. Its protein product is CASSGAGSYGYTF.

This clone was seen once. The chain employs TRBV7-3 and TRBJ2-3; D not certain. This CDR3 comprises 15 residues. The ends were cut back, 6 bases at V and 0 bases at J, with 13 bases in the middle. CDR1 is SGHTA, CDR2 FQGTGA, per germline. The CDR3 reads CASRPGPRSTDTQYF. The CDR3, as DNA: TGTGCCAGCAGGCCGGGCCCGAGGAGCACAGATACGCAGTATTTT.

The V and J genes are TRBV11-2 and TRBJ2-7; weak D call: TRBD2 (6 bases). Germline V gene sequence: CDR1 SGHAT, CDR2 FQNNGV. V was trimmed by 1 base and J by 3 bases, leaving 13 bases between them. The CDR3 is 15 amino acids. The CDR3 nucleotides are TGTGCCAGCAGCTTAGCAGGGACTTTGGTCTACGAGCAGTACTTC. Its protein is CASSLAGTLVYEQYF.

The V call is TRBV5-5, the J call TRBJ1-1, with D unclear. Germline V gene sequence: CDR1 SGHKS, CDR2 YYEKEE (reference sequence). Trimming removed 5 bases at V and 0 bases at J, with 14 bases between. This CDR3 comprises 15 residues. CDR3 sequence: CASRQGGSLNTEAFF. CDR3 sequence (DNA): TGTGCCAGCAGGCAAGGCGGTTCTCTGAACACTGAAGCTTTCTTT.

The rearrangement joins TRBV7-2 to TRBJ2-1; TRBD2 aligns across 12 bases. V was clipped by 0 bases and J by 8 bases; unmatched bases: 5. CDR3 size: 16 residues. Germline CDR1 is SGHTA and CDR2 is FQGNSA. CDR3 region: CASSLATSGSYHEQFF. Written as DNA, the CDR3 is TGTGCCAGCAGCTTAGCGACTAGCGGGAGTTACCATGAGCAGTTCTTC.

The rearrangement uses TRBV7-2 and TRBJ1-1; D not resolved. V dropped 3 bases and J dropped 9 bases, with 8 bases sitting between them. The germline V gene encodes CDR1 SGHTA and CDR2 FQGNSA. The CDR3 totals 11 residues. The DNA for the CDR3 is TGTGCCAGCAGCTTGGGCCTGAAAGCTTTCTTT. Amino acid sequence: CASSLGLKAFF.

The chain recombines TRBV9 with TRBJ1-4; possibly TRBD1 for D (5 bases). V gave up 0 bases and J gave up 5 bases, with 11 bases separating them. The CDR3 extends over 15 amino acids. CDR1 is SGDLS and CDR2 is YYNGEE in the germline V gene. CDR3 DNA sequence: TGTGCCAGCAGCGTAGATGAGGGGTTGAATGAAAAACTGTTTTTT. Residues: CASSVDEGLNEKLFF.

This clone was seen once. V gene TRBV5-4 combines with J gene TRBJ2-5; a possible D gene is TRBD1 (6 bases). The CDR3 extends over 15 amino acids. With 5 bases removed from V and 5 bases from J, the gap between germline ends came to 19 bases. CDR1 SGHNT and CDR2 YYREEE come from the germline V gene (reference sequence). CDR3 sequence reads: CASSQVGHKSETQYF. The CDR3 DNA is TGTGCCAGCAGTCAGGTGGGACACAAATCCGAGACCCAGTACTTC.

The CDR3 DNA reads TGTGCCAGCAGTCCTCCCGGGACAGGGTACCAAGAGACCCAGTACTTC. The encoded protein is CASSPPGTGYQETQYF. The chain employs TRBV28 and TRBJ2-5; 9 bases are shared with TRBD1. The V segment lost 5 bases and the J segment 0 bases; nucleotides outside the gene matches: 7. CDR3 length: 16 residues. Germline V gene data show CDR1 as MDHEN and CDR2 as SYDVKM.

The count of this clone is one. The chain employs TRBV10-2 and TRBJ2-7; D is possibly TRBD2 (5 bases). Germline V gives CDR1 WSHSY, CDR2 SAAADI. This CDR3 has 14 residues. The V and J ends lost 11 bases and 0 bases respectively, with 17 bases between them. The DNA for the CDR3 is TGCGCCTTCGCCGCGGGTAGTAACTCCTACGAGCAGTACTTC. This sequence encodes CAFAAGSNSYEQYF.

This sequence joins TRBV2 and TRBJ2-5; D unclear. In germline, CDR1 is SNHLY, CDR2 FYNNEI. V lost 3 bases to trimming and J lost 2 bases, with 10 bases between them. This CDR3 region has 14 residues. The CDR3, as DNA: TGTGCCAGCAGTGACCCCCAAAATCAAGAGACCCAGTACTTC. As protein: CASSDPQNQETQYF.

The chain recombines TRBV5-1 with TRBJ2-7, with D perhaps TRBD2 (6 bases). The CDR3 runs to 13 residues. V was cut by 4 bases and J by 6 bases, with 14 bases left in between. CDR1 is SGHRS and CDR2 is YFSETQ in the germline V gene. As DNA, the CDR3 is TGCGCCAGCAGCCCGACGGGGGTGGGCGAGCAGTACTTC. It codes for CASSPTGVGEQYF.

The chain recombines TRBV5-6 with TRBJ1-1; D uncertain. Germline V gives CDR1 SGHDT, CDR2 YYEEEE. This CDR3 has 12 residues. Trimming took off 4 bases at V and 3 bases at J, with 7 bases between the two ends. CDR3 DNA sequence: TGTGCCAGCAGCACACCGGACACTGAAGCTTTCTTT. Translating it yields CASSTPDTEAFF.

Worth noting for this clone: The same CDR3 can be traced to other DNA sequences in this sample. Here the CDR3 DNA reads TGCAGCGTTGTAAGAGGCCGCACAGATACGCAGTATTTT. Its translation is CSVVRGRTDTQYF. The V gene is TRBV29-1, the J gene TRBJ2-3; no firm D call. Germline CDR1 SQVTM, CDR2 ANQGSEA. V was trimmed by 4 bases and J by 1 base, leaving 9 bases between them. The CDR3 has 13 amino acids.